The 27 T cell receptor beta chains in this list originate from one sample, sequenced in a study of cytomegalovirus exposure and HLA in healthy donors. Primers: 60 Vbeta forward and 13 Jbeta reverse. Sequencing used immunoSEQ multiplex PCR; TCRdb keeps in-frame clones, though not all of them. Altogether around 58,000 clones are present, roughly 80% being singletons, with the ten largest covering roughly 5.1%. Sequencing was done on a sample of PBMCs. The origin of the receptors is a male donor in good health and CMV-seropositive.

This clone was seen only a few times. The gene calls are TRBV19 and TRBJ2-7, with 8 positions matching TRBD1. Germline V gene data show CDR1 as LNHDA and CDR2 as SQIVND (reference sequence). This CDR3 comprises 13 residues. The V segment lost 6 bases and the J segment 5 bases; nucleotides outside the gene matches: 6. CDR3 DNA sequence: TGTGCCAGTAGGGTGCAGGGGGCCCACGAGCAGTACTTC. Its translation: CASRVQGAHEQYF.

This clone has a handful of counts. The genes are TRBV5-4 and TRBJ1-1; 7 bases are shared with TRBD1. V lost 3 bases to trimming and J lost 2 bases; unmatched junction nucleotides: 7. The germline V gene has CDR1 SGHNT and CDR2 YYREEE (reference sequence). This CDR3 is 15 amino acids long. CDR3 amino acids: CASSSGTASNTEAFF. The CDR3 nucleotides read TGTGCCAGCAGCTCCGGGACAGCTTCTAACACTGAAGCTTTCTTT. Together with reference TRBV5-4 and TRBJ1-1, the CDR3 gives the full variable domain: ETGVTQSPTHLIKTRGQQVTLRCSSQSGHNTVSWYQQALGQGPQFIFQYYREEENGRGNFPPRFSGLQFPNYSSELNVNALELDDSALYLCASSSGTASNTEAFFGQGTRLTVV.

The V gene is TRBV27, the J gene TRBJ2-7; TRBD1 agrees at 10 bases. Germline loops: CDR1 MNHEY, CDR2 SMNVEV (reference sequence). The CDR3 sequence is 14 residues long. V trimming: 10 bases; J trimming: 5 bases; junction bases outside the gene matches: 11. The CDR3 here is CATSDRGVADEQYF. In DNA, the CDR3 is TGTGCCACCTCGGACAGGGGGGTTGCGGACGAGCAGTACTTC.

This sequence joins TRBV13 and TRBJ2-7; D is unclear. Trimming cost V 3 bases and J 3 bases, with 12 bases left between them. Germline lookup yields CDR1 PRHDT and CDR2 FYEKMQ (reference sequence). This CDR3 comprises 14 residues. The CDR3 nucleotides read TGTGCCAGCAGCTTCCAGACGAGGAGCTACGAGCAGTACTTC. Translation gives CASSFQTRSYEQYF.

This clone was seen a handful of times. The chain joins TRBV6-6 to TRBJ1-1; TRBD1 matches 8 bases. V gave up 6 bases and J gave up 1 base; unmatched junction bases: 7. Germline lookup yields CDR1 MNHNY and CDR2 SVGAGI (reference sequence). The CDR3 is made up of 15 amino acids. As DNA, the CDR3 is TGTGCCAGCAGAAGCACTACAGGGGGGAACACTGAAGCTTTCTTT. Amino acid sequence: CASRSTTGGNTEAFF.

A single count supports this clone. V gene TRBV10-3 combines with J gene TRBJ2-3; a weak D match, TRBD1 (5 bases). Trimming left V 4 bases short and J 5 bases short, with 13 bases between. Germline V CDR1 and CDR2: ENHRY, SYGVKD. The CDR3 totals 14 residues. In DNA form, the CDR3 reads TGTGCCATCAGTGCTGAGACAGTAATAGATACGCAGTATTTT. It codes for CAISAETVIDTQYF.

CDR3 in DNA: TGTGCCAGCAGATTAACGGGACAAGCCTATGGCTACACCTTC. Translating it yields CASRLTGQAYGYTF. The chain is built from TRBV6-6 and TRBJ1-2, with D perhaps matching TRBD1 (6 bases). The CDR3 extends over 14 amino acids. V was clipped by 6 bases and J by 4 bases, with 15 bases between them. Germline CDR1 is MNHNY and CDR2 is SVGAGI (reference sequence).

This clone was counted between two and nine times. The chain recombines TRBV5-4 with TRBJ2-3; TRBD1 matches 9 bases. Germline lookup yields CDR1 SGHNT and CDR2 YYREEE (reference sequence). The J segment lost 3 bases and the V segment lost 2 bases, leaving 4 bases of the junction unmatched. The CDR3 sequence is 15 residues long. The CDR3 DNA follows: TGTGCCAGCAGCTTACAGGGGGCGGGTACAGATACGCAGTATTTT. It is translated as CASSLQGAGTDTQYF.

This clone was counted between two and nine times. The V gene is TRBV7-2, the J gene TRBJ1-3; the D is unclear. The CDR3 loop spans 15 amino acids. The germline V gene encodes CDR1 SGHTA and CDR2 FQGNSA. V dropped 4 bases and J dropped 0 bases, with 10 bases sitting between them. This CDR3 reads CASSSDPSSGNTIYF. CDR3 DNA: TGTGCCAGCAGCTCCGATCCGAGCTCTGGAAACACCATATATTTT.

The J gene is TRBJ1-1, the V gene TRBV7-9; the D is unclear. The germline V gene encodes CDR1 SEHNR and CDR2 FQNEAQ (reference sequence). V gave up 0 bases and J gave up 7 bases, with 6 bases separating them. The CDR3 sequence is 12 residues long. The CDR3 region is CASSLATGEAFF. CDR3 nucleotides: TGTGCCAGCAGCTTAGCGACGGGTGAAGCTTTCTTT.

To note about this clone: One end of the junction varies from germline; a read error may be responsible. This sample also contains other DNA sequences that code for the same CDR3. The chain recombines TRBV5-4 with TRBJ1-1; D is undetermined. The CDR3 has 14 residues. CDR1 and CDR2 from the germline V gene are SGHNT and YYREEE (reference sequence). In DNA form, the CDR3 reads TGTGCCAGCGGGCGGGCTTACATGAACACTGAGGCTTTCTTT. Amino acid sequence: CASGRAYMNTEAFF.

V and J are TRBV7-8 and TRBJ1-2; a possible D gene is TRBD1 (6 bases). CDR3 length: 17 amino acids. The ends were cut back, 5 bases at V and 3 bases at J, with 22 bases in the middle. Germline CDR1 is SGHVS and CDR2 is FQNEAQ. CDR3 amino acids: CASSPHPPRQAHYGYTF. The CDR3 nucleotides are TGTGCCAGCAGCCCACACCCCCCGAGACAGGCCCACTATGGCTACACCTTC.

The chain recombines TRBV13 with TRBJ1-2, with a tentative D call TRBD1 (5 bases). Per germline, CDR1 PRHDT and CDR2 FYEKMQ (reference sequence). The CDR3 contains 13 residues. The germline V and J ends were trimmed by 5 bases and 1 base, with 8 bases remaining between them. CDR3 bases: TGTGCCAGCAGCCAAAGGGGTAACTATGGCTACACCTTC. Translating it yields CASSQRGNYGYTF.

Comment on this clone: Other DNA sequences in the same sample also yield this CDR3. The rearrangement links TRBV10-2 to TRBJ2-7; 9 bases are a match to TRBD1. Germline V lookup: CDR1 WSHSY, CDR2 SAAADI. The CDR3 sequence is 14 residues long. Germline trimming cut 3 bases from V and 4 bases from J; bases unmatched to any gene: 4. The DNA of the CDR3 is TGCGCCAGCAGTGATTCCGGACAGGGGTACGAGCAGTACTTC. It codes for CASSDSGQGYEQYF.

The gene calls are TRBV9 and TRBJ2-7, with D possibly matching TRBD1 (6 bases). The ends were cut back, 2 bases at V and 2 bases at J, with 11 bases in the middle. This CDR3 has 14 amino acids. From germline, CDR1 is SGDLS and CDR2 YYNGEE. The CDR3 here is CASSVLDSPYEQYF. DNA for the CDR3: TGTGCCAGCAGCGTCCTGGACAGTCCCTACGAGCAGTACTTC.

V is TRBV7-9 and J is TRBJ2-4; TRBD1 matches at 7 bases. J was trimmed by 4 bases and V by 4 bases; bases with no gene match: 13. Germline CDR1 SEHNR, CDR2 FQNEAQ (reference sequence). The CDR3 has 17 amino acids. The DNA of the CDR3 is TGTGCCAGCAGCTGGGGTCCCGGGACAGTAACGAAAAACATTCAGTACTTC. Protein product: CASSWGPGTVTKNIQYF.

The V call is TRBV19, the J call TRBJ2-2, with 11 positions matching TRBD2. In germline, CDR1 is LNHDA, CDR2 SQIVND (reference sequence). With V trimmed by 4 bases and J by 7 bases, 14 bases remained unmatched. CDR3 length: 18 amino acids. The CDR3 is CASSKASGGFFPGGELFF. CDR3 DNA: TGTGCCAGTAGTAAAGCTAGCGGGGGGTTCTTTCCGGGCGGGGAGCTGTTTTTT.

The chain employs TRBV7-9 and TRBJ1-5; weak D call: TRBD1 (6 bases). Between the trimmed V and J ends, which lost 4 bases and 2 bases, there was a span of 18 bases. The germline V gene has CDR1 SEHNR and CDR2 FQNEAQ (reference sequence). This CDR3 region has 17 residues. The CDR3 DNA sequence: TGTGCCAGCAGCTCCTTAGGGGGACTATTTGGCAATCAGCCCCAGCATTTT. Translated, it gives CASSSLGGLFGNQPQHF.

The table lists this clone with a count of one. V gene TRBV13 combines with J gene TRBJ2-7; 9 bases fit TRBD2. The CDR3 contains 15 residues. With 5 bases clipped from V and 0 bases from J, the junction kept 5 bases outside the gene matches. Per the germline V gene, CDR1 is PRHDT and CDR2 is FYEKMQ (reference sequence). The DNA of the CDR3 is TGTGCCAGCAGCGATAGCGGGGGCGGCTCCTACGAGCAGTACTTC. Translation: CASSDSGGGSYEQYF.

The chain uses TRBV28 and TRBJ1-1; D unresolved. The V gene lost 5 bases and the J gene lost 1 base, with 23 bases spanning the gap. The CDR3 loop spans 18 amino acids. From germline, CDR1 is MDHEN and CDR2 SYDVKM. CDR3 DNA: TGTGCCAGCAGTCAGCCACTCGGGTTATTGGAGAAGAACACTGAAGCTTTCTTT. It specifies CASSQPLGLLEKNTEAFF.

This chain joins TRBV4-3 and TRBJ2-7; 9 nucleotides match TRBD1. Germline CDR1 and CDR2: LGHNA and YSLEER. V was pared by 0 bases and J by 5 bases, with 8 bases of the junction left unmatched. This CDR3 spans 16 amino acids. The chain's CDR3 is CASSQEIGTGSDEQYF. CDR3 coding DNA: TGCGCCAGCAGCCAAGAGATCGGGACAGGGAGCGACGAGCAGTACTTC.

This rearrangement joins TRBV5-4 to TRBJ1-2; 9 bases map to TRBD1. Germline CDR1 reads SGHNT; CDR2 reads YYREEE (reference sequence). J lost 8 bases, V lost 6 bases, and 8 bases had no gene match. This CDR3 is 13 amino acids long. This CDR3 is CASKSGQGNGYTF. For the CDR3, the DNA is TGTGCCAGCAAGTCTGGACAGGGGAACGGCTACACCTTC.

Only one count was recorded for this clone. The chain couples TRBV9 to TRBJ2-2; 9 nucleotides align to TRBD2. The length of the CDR3 is 16 residues. Germline V gives CDR1 SGDLS, CDR2 YYNGEE. Unmatched junction bases numbered 4, after V lost 3 bases and J lost 1 base. CDR3 loop: CASSAHSGGNTGELFF. The CDR3 DNA reads as TGTGCCAGCAGCGCTCATAGCGGGGGGAACACCGGGGAGCTGTTTTTT.

This clone was found once. The gene calls are TRBV19 and TRBJ1-5; D perhaps matches TRBD1 (6 bases). Germline values: CDR1 LNHDA, CDR2 SQIVND (reference sequence). There are 17 residues in the CDR3. Trimming removed 5 bases from V and 3 bases from J, with 20 bases in between. The CDR3 loop reads CASSFAQAGAPNQPQHF. CDR3 DNA sequence: TGTGCCAGTAGTTTCGCCCAGGCGGGGGCCCCCAATCAGCCCCAGCATTTT.

This chain joins TRBV6-6 and TRBJ1-1, with D possibly matching TRBD1 (6 bases). CDR3 length: 14 amino acids. Looked up from germline, CDR1 is MNHNY and CDR2 is SVGAGI (reference sequence). Trimming removed 4 bases at V and 3 bases at J, with 12 bases between. Written as DNA, the CDR3 is TGTGCCAGCAGTTTTAACAGGGTGGACACTGAAGCTTTCTTT. Translated: CASSFNRVDTEAFF.

The chain links TRBV6-1 to TRBJ2-7, with D possibly matching TRBD2 (7 bases). The CDR3 spans 13 residues. The V end lost 6 bases, the J end lost 6 bases, and 15 bases lay between the germline ends. Germline assignment: CDR1 MNHNS and CDR2 SASEGT. The CDR3 DNA reads as TGTGCCAGCAGCTTCGGGGGGCGAGTCGAGCAGTACTTC. Amino acids: CASSFGGRVEQYF.

The chain joins TRBV19 to TRBJ1-5; D call uncertain. Trimming removed 3 bases at V and 0 bases at J, with 15 bases between. Germline V gene data show CDR1 as LNHDA and CDR2 as SQIVND (reference sequence). The CDR3 has 17 amino acids. The CDR3 DNA is TGTGCCAGTAGTATCCCCTTGGTGGCCAATAGCAATCAGCCCCAGCATTTT. Its translation is CASSIPLVANSNQPQHF.